Each of the 18 T cell receptor beta chains below was sequenced from the same sample in a study of OX40 agonist ivuxolimab in advanced cancers. The repertoire was sequenced with immunoSEQ multiplex PCR; TCRdb's copy has only in-frame clones and lacks some. The sample has just under 20,000 clones; over 70% are singletons. The input for sequencing was CD4+ or CD8+ T cells sorted from blood, taken in a trial of the OX40 agonist ivuxolimab. The receptors derive from an adult with an advanced solid tumor such as melanoma, head and neck, liver or kidney cancer.

The chain uses TRBV6-5 and TRBJ1-6, with a weak D call TRBD1 (6 bases). The CDR3 consists of 15 residues. Germline CDR1 is MNHEY and CDR2 is SVGAGI. The V and J ends lost 2 bases and 8 bases respectively, with 13 bases between them. As DNA, the CDR3 is TGTGCCAGCAGTTACAAAGGGGACACCTATTCACCCCTCCACTTT. Translated: CASSYKGDTYSPLHF.

In its sample, this clone was seen a few times. The V gene is TRBV7-3, the J gene TRBJ2-3; D possibly corresponds to TRBD1 (5 bases). CDR3 length: 15 amino acids. Germline CDR1 SGHTA, CDR2 FQGTGA. The germline V and J ends were trimmed by 8 bases and 6 bases, with 21 bases remaining between them. The CDR3 reads CASSRGSLVADTQYF. The CDR3 region has the DNA TGTGCCAGCTCTAGGGGCTCATTAGTTGCCGATACGCAGTATTTT.

Only one count was recorded for this clone. This chain uses TRBV28 with TRBJ2-1; no definite D call. The CDR3 length is 12 residues. V lost 4 bases and J 10 bases, leaving 11 bases between the germline ends. Germline V gene data show CDR1 as MDHEN and CDR2 as SYDVKM. The CDR3 spells CASSSTFREQFF. The DNA for the CDR3 is TGTGCCAGCAGTTCCACCTTTAGGGAGCAGTTCTTC.

This clone has a single count. V and J are TRBV29-1 and TRBJ2-1, with D perhaps matching TRBD2 (6 bases). Germline CDR1 and CDR2: SQVTM and ANQGSEA. The CDR3 has 13 residues. The V end was cut by 3 bases, the J end by 7 bases, with 13 bases between. CDR3 region: CSVEEGPRNEQFF. The CDR3 DNA sequence: TGCAGCGTTGAGGAGGGCCCGCGGAATGAGCAGTTCTTC.

The chain couples TRBV21-1 to TRBJ2-3; the D segment call TRBD2 is taken from the table without a DNA check. TRBV21-1 is reported as a pseudogene. CDR3 length equals 17 residues. The CDR3 protein is CASSKEGLAGVADTQYF. CDR3 nucleotide sequence: TGTGCCAGCAGCAAAGAGGGACTAGCGGGAGTGGCAGATACGCAGTATTTT.

The V call is TRBV5-1, the J call TRBJ2-5; TRBD1 is a possible D gene (5 bases). The J call is in doubt because the DNA end fits TRBJ2-7 better. Germline values: CDR1 SGHRS, CDR2 YFSETQ. The CDR3 loop spans 12 amino acids. The CDR3 region has the DNA TGCGCCAGCAGCGTCCAGGGTTACGAGCAGTACTTC. It translates to CASSVQGYEQYF.

This clone was found once. For the CDR3, the DNA is TGTGCCAGCAGCCTACGACCCAGCGGGACGCCATACAATGAGCAGTTCTTC. Its protein is CASSLRPSGTPYNEQFF. This chain connects TRBV7-9 to TRBJ2-1; 7 bases agree with TRBD2. There are 17 residues in the CDR3. The germline gives CDR1 SEHNR, CDR2 FQNEAQ (reference sequence). V shed 5 bases and J 4 bases; nucleotides not matched to a gene: 14.

This chain links TRBV7-8 with TRBJ1-1; TRBD1 aligns across 8 bases. V lost 1 base, J lost 5 bases, and 3 bases stayed unmatched. Germline V CDR1 and CDR2: SGHVS, FQNEAQ. The CDR3 loop spans 14 amino acids. In DNA, the CDR3 is TGTGCCAGCAGCTTAGACAGGGGGAGAACTGAAGCTTTCTTT. Translating gives CASSLDRGRTEAFF.

The chain employs TRBV30 and TRBJ2-4; D is undetermined. From germline, CDR1 is GTSNPN and CDR2 SVGIG (reference sequence). There are 16 residues in the CDR3. V lost 2 bases and J 0 bases, leaving 14 bases between the germline ends. The CDR3 coding sequence is TGTGCCTGGAGTATAGGTTCCACTCTAGCCAAAAACATTCAGTACTTC. This gives the protein CAWSIGSTLAKNIQYF.

In its sample, this clone was seen a few times. V and J are TRBV6-5 and TRBJ1-2; D might be TRBD1 (5 bases). V was clipped by 4 bases and J by 0 bases, with 15 bases between them. Germline V CDR1 and CDR2: MNHEY, SVGAGI. The CDR3 consists of 16 residues. The CDR3 sequence is CASSSTGDRANYGYTF. CDR3 sequence (DNA): TGTGCCAGCAGTTCCACCGGGGACCGAGCTAACTATGGCTACACCTTC.

The chain couples TRBV6-1 to TRBJ2-5; 9 positions agree with TRBD2. CDR1 and CDR2 (germline): MNHNS, SASEGT. The CDR3 length is 15 residues. V dropped 6 bases and J dropped 2; count of bases not matched to a gene: 7. CDR3 bases: TGTGCCAGCAGCGTGACTAGCGGCCTTCAAGAGACCCAGTACTTC. Translated, it gives CASSVTSGLQETQYF.

The gene calls are TRBV27 and TRBJ1-2; D is possibly TRBD1 (6 bases). The CDR3 is made up of 15 amino acids. Between the trimmed V and J ends, which lost 5 bases and 4 bases, there was a span of 17 bases. Germline-derived CDR1 and CDR2 are MNHEY and SMNVEV (reference sequence). CDR3 sequence reads: CASSNLGQGPYGYTF. CDR3 nucleotide sequence: TGTGCCAGCAGTAATCTTGGTCAGGGGCCCTATGGCTACACCTTC.

The rearrangement links TRBV19 to TRBJ1-1; D call uncertain. Germline-derived CDR1 and CDR2 are LNHDA and SQIVND (reference sequence). The CDR3 is made up of 13 amino acids. Trimming left V 2 bases short and J 7 bases short, with 11 bases between. CDR3 region: CASSILGGIEAFF. Written as DNA, the CDR3 is TGTGCCAGTAGTATATTGGGAGGGATTGAAGCTTTCTTT. Using reference TRBV19 and TRBJ1-1 for the parts outside the CDR3, the full variable domain is DGGITQSPKYLFRKEGQNVTLSCEQNLNHDAMYWYRQDPGQGLRLIYYSQIVNDFQKGDIAEGYSVSREKKESFPLTVTSAQKNPTAFYLCASSILGGIEAFFGQGTRLTVV.

The chain employs TRBV6-1 and TRBJ2-1, with 9 bases that match TRBD2. The germline V gene has CDR1 MNHNS and CDR2 SASEGT. V trimming: 4 bases; J trimming: 0 bases; junction bases outside the gene matches: 7. This CDR3 region has 17 residues. The DNA for the CDR3 is TGTGCCAGCAGTGCTCGACTAGCGGAGAGCTCCTACAATGAGCAGTTCTTC. It is translated as CASSARLAESSYNEQFF.

The V gene is TRBV15, the J gene TRBJ1-6; D uncertain. This CDR3 is 13 amino acids long. In germline, CDR1 is LNHNV, CDR2 YYDKDF (reference sequence). The V end was cut by 0 bases, the J end by 7 bases, with 4 bases between. The CDR3 is CATSRDRNSPLHF. CDR3 sequence (DNA): TGTGCCACCAGCAGAGACAGGAATTCACCCCTCCACTTT.

V gene TRBV28 combines with J gene TRBJ2-1, with 11 nucleotides matching TRBD2. V trimming: 7 bases; J trimming: 15 bases; junction bases outside the gene matches: 14. Germline CDR1 and CDR2: MDHEN and SYDVKM. The CDR3 is 14 residues long. The CDR3 DNA follows: TGTGCCAGCACCCAGGGTGGGACTAGCGGACGGGGGTTCTTC. It codes for CASTQGGTSGRGFF.

The table lists this clone with a count of one. The V and J genes are TRBV5-1 and TRBJ1-6; D gene ambiguous. The CDR3 has 14 residues. Germline V CDR1 and CDR2: SGHRS, YFSETQ. V was trimmed by 0 bases and J by 5 bases, leaving 6 bases between them. CDR3: CASSLVGNNSPLHF. CDR3 nucleotides: TGCGCCAGCAGCTTGGTAGGAAATAATTCACCCCTCCACTTT.

The chain combines TRBV18 with TRBJ2-7, with TRBD2 as a possible D gene (6 bases). CDR1 is KGHSH and CDR2 is LQKENI in the germline V gene. The V gene lost 6 bases and the J gene lost 3 bases, with 18 bases spanning the gap. The CDR3 covers 15 residues. In DNA form, the CDR3 reads TGTGCCAGCTCCCTCGGGGGAGGAACCGGCTACGAGCAGTACTTC. Translation: CASSLGGGTGYEQYF. Based on the CDR3 plus reference TRBV18 and TRBJ2-7, the full variable domain is NAGVMQNPRHLVRRRGQEARLRCSPMKGHSHVYWYRQLPEEGLKFMVYLQKENIIDESGMPKERFSAEFPKEGPSILRIQQVVRGDSAAYFCASSLGGGTGYEQYFGPGTRLTVT.